Shown below are 20 T cell receptor beta chains from a single sample sequenced in a study of blood T cell repertoires in COVID-19. Profiled with immunoSEQ multiplex PCR; TCRdb holds only in-frame clones, not every one. The sample lists under 300,000 clones; around nine tenths were seen once. The sequencing sample was made of PBMCs or T cells enriched from blood (not recorded which). These receptors were taken from a woman aged 45-60 years who had recovered from COVID-19.

The chain is built from TRBV5-1 and TRBJ1-4; TRBD1 matches 7 bases. CDR1 and CDR2 from the germline V gene are SGHRS and YFSETQ. The CDR3 is made up of 14 amino acids. V shed 2 bases and J 7 bases; nucleotides not matched to a gene: 5. DNA of the CDR3: TGCGCCAGCAGCTTCTCGACAGGGCGTGAAAAACTGTTTTTT. It encodes CASSFSTGREKLFF.

V and J are TRBV7-8 and TRBJ1-2, with D perhaps TRBD1 (5 bases). This CDR3 spans 13 amino acids. Germline CDR1 and CDR2: SGHVS and FQNEAQ. V was pared by 6 bases and J by 5 bases, with 13 bases between. This chain's CDR3 is CASSFSGGYGYTF. CDR3 nucleotides: TGTGCCAGCAGTTTTTCCGGGGGGTATGGCTACACCTTC.

The V gene is TRBV6-5, the J gene TRBJ2-7, with TRBD2 as a possible D gene (5 bases). Trimming pared 9 bases from V and 1 base from J, leaving 10 bases between. Germline V CDR1 and CDR2: MNHEY, SVGAGI. The CDR3 runs 12 residues. CDR3 amino acids: CASVEGSYEQYF. CDR3 in DNA: TGTGCCAGTGTAGAGGGATCCTACGAGCAGTACTTC.

The chain employs TRBV10-3 and TRBJ1-4; 8 bases match TRBD1. Germline CDR1 reads ENHRY; CDR2 reads SYGVKD. CDR3 size: 14 residues. The V gene end was trimmed by 3 bases and the J gene end by 6 bases; junction bases not matched to a gene: 3. CDR3 DNA: TGTGCCATCAGTGATTCAGGGGGCGATGAAAAACTGTTTTTT. It codes for CAISDSGGDEKLFF.

This chain uses TRBV11-3 with TRBJ2-2; D is unclear. The V end lost 4 bases, the J end lost 4 bases, and 10 bases lay between the germline ends. The CDR3 is made up of 14 amino acids. Germline CDR1 and CDR2: SGHNT and YENEEA. The CDR3 sequence: CASSSTGSTGELFF. CDR3 bases: TGTGCCAGCAGCTCTACCGGGTCCACCGGGGAGCTGTTTTTT.

The chain uses TRBV19 and TRBJ2-5, with D unclear. Trimming shortened V by 0 bases and J by 4 bases, and 12 bases separated the two germline ends. This CDR3 contains 15 residues. Germline V gene lookup returns CDR1 LNHDA and CDR2 SQIVND (reference sequence). The DNA for the CDR3 is TGTGCCAGTAGTATAGAGTCCCGCGCAGGAGAGACCCAGTACTTC. Its translation: CASSIESRAGETQYF.

The chain uses TRBV27 and TRBJ1-1; 7 bases fit TRBD1. CDR3 length: 14 residues. Trimming at V came to 5 bases and at J to 1 base, leaving 4 bases not matched to a gene. CDR1 and CDR2 from the germline V gene are MNHEY and SMNVEV (reference sequence). CDR3 coding DNA: TGTGCCAGCAGTCCATACAGGGGGAACACTGAAGCTTTCTTT. Its protein is CASSPYRGNTEAFF.

CDR3 DNA sequence: TGTGCCAGCTCACCTTATTATATGGCGGGAGGGACCTACAATGAGCAGTTCTTC. Translation: CASSPYYMAGGTYNEQFF. This chain connects TRBV18 to TRBJ2-1, with 9 bases identical to TRBD2. Germline V gene data show CDR1 as KGHSH and CDR2 as LQKENI. The CDR3 runs to 18 residues. The V segment lost 3 bases and the J segment 2 bases; nucleotides outside the gene matches: 11.

The chain uses TRBV15 and TRBJ2-5; D is unclear. Germline loops: CDR1 LNHNV, CDR2 YYDKDF (reference sequence). The CDR3 covers 18 residues. V lost 0 bases and J lost 3, with 20 bases in between. CDR3 sequence reads: CATSRDTGRSIQKETQYF. In DNA form, the CDR3 reads TGTGCCACCAGCAGAGACACCGGTCGCTCAATACAGAAAGAGACCCAGTACTTC.

The chain carries TRBV4-1 and TRBJ2-7; 9 bases fit TRBD2. Germline CDR1 is MGHRA and CDR2 is YSYEKL. The trim removed 1 base at V and 2 bases at J, leaving 3 bases unmatched. The CDR3 is made up of 15 amino acids. The CDR3 DNA follows: TGCGCCAGCAGCCAAGGTCTAGCGGGAACCTACGAGCAGTACTTC. It encodes CASSQGLAGTYEQYF.

A single count supports this clone. CDR3 residues: CASSLGVGLPSSYEQYF. CDR3 DNA: TGTGCCAGCAGCTTAGGCGTGGGGCTACCGAGCTCCTACGAGCAGTACTTC. The chain recombines TRBV11-2 with TRBJ2-7; the D gene is possibly TRBD1 (5 bases). The V gene's germline CDR1 is SGHAT and CDR2 FQNNGV. Trimming removed 1 base at V and 0 bases at J, with 16 bases between. The CDR3 is 17 amino acids.

In its sample, this clone was seen once. The CDR3 nucleotides read TGTGCCACCACCGCAGGGGGGAGCGTTAATCAGCCCCAGCATTTT. It is translated as CATTAGGSVNQPQHF. The chain is built from TRBV15 and TRBJ1-5; 7 bases are a match to TRBD1. Trimming took 7 bases from V and 4 from J; bases not matched to a gene: 10. The CDR3 covers 15 residues. The germline V gene has CDR1 LNHNV and CDR2 YYDKDF (reference sequence).

V usage is TRBV19 and J usage is TRBJ1-1; no clear D gene. The CDR3 has 14 amino acids. With 3 bases removed from V and 4 bases from J, the gap between germline ends came to 12 bases. Germline V gene sequence: CDR1 LNHDA, CDR2 SQIVND (reference sequence). The CDR3 DNA follows: TGTGCCAGTAGTATTGAGGTGTCGGGCACTGAAGCTTTCTTT. Its translation: CASSIEVSGTEAFF.

This chain links TRBV4-2 with TRBJ2-7, with 8 bases lining up with TRBD1. CDR1 is LGHNA and CDR2 is YNFKEQ in the germline V gene. J was trimmed by 2 bases and V by 1 base; bases with no gene match: 4. The CDR3 is made up of 15 amino acids. The CDR3 DNA sequence: TGTGCCAGCAGCCAAGCCGGACAGGGCGCCTACGAGCAGTACTTC. Its translation is CASSQAGQGAYEQYF.

V usage is TRBV7-9 and J usage is TRBJ2-6, with TRBD2 matching 13 bases. The J segment lost 0 bases and the V segment lost 5 bases, leaving 4 bases of the junction unmatched. CDR3 length: 18 residues. The germline V gene has CDR1 SEHNR and CDR2 FQNEAQ (reference sequence). The CDR3 sequence is CASSPGTSGDSGANVLTF. In nucleotides, the CDR3 is TGTGCCAGCAGCCCAGGGACTAGCGGGGACTCTGGGGCCAACGTCCTGACTTTC.

This chain's CDR3 is CASSQGGGISLLNEKLFF. The CDR3 DNA reads TGCGCCAGCAGCCAAGGAGGGGGTATATCGCTATTAAATGAAAAACTGTTTTTT. The rearrangement uses TRBV4-1 and TRBJ1-4; tentatively, D is TRBD1 (6 bases). This CDR3 region has 18 residues. CDR1 is MGHRA and CDR2 is YSYEKL in the germline V gene. The V gene lost 1 base and the J gene lost 5 bases, with 20 bases spanning the gap.

CDR3 sequence reads: CASSGFDRGKTEAFF. The CDR3 nucleotides are TGTGCCAGCAGCGGTTTCGACAGGGGGAAGACTGAAGCTTTCTTT. V is TRBV9 and J is TRBJ1-1, with 9 bases lining up with TRBD1. The CDR3 extends over 15 amino acids. V dropped 3 bases and J dropped 5; count of bases not matched to a gene: 8. CDR1 is SGDLS and CDR2 is YYNGEE in the germline V gene.

V gene TRBV20-1 combines with J gene TRBJ2-3, with 8 positions matching TRBD2. The germline gives CDR1 DFQATT, CDR2 SNEGSKA (reference sequence). The CDR3 spans 11 residues. V shed 6 bases and J 5 bases; nucleotides not matched to a gene: 1. CDR3 DNA sequence: TGCAGTGCCAGCGGGGGAGATACGCAGTATTTT. Its translation: CSASGGDTQYF.

The J gene is TRBJ2-6, the V gene TRBV2; D may be TRBD1 (6 bases). The CDR3 contains 16 residues. V gave up 8 bases and J gave up 0 bases, with 14 bases separating them. Germline-derived CDR1 and CDR2 are SNHLY and FYNNEI. CDR3 in DNA: TGTGCCAGCGTCGTGGGGGCCTCCTCTGGGGCCAACGTCCTGACTTTC. This sequence encodes CASVVGASSGANVLTF.

The genes are TRBV18 and TRBJ1-1; TRBD1 agrees at 7 bases. Losses at the gene ends were 6 bases for V and 2 bases for J; bases not matched to a gene: 6. Germline assignment: CDR1 KGHSH and CDR2 LQKENI. This CDR3 spans 14 amino acids. CDR3 protein: CASSLGQDNTEAFF. The CDR3 nucleotides are TGTGCCAGCTCCCTAGGACAGGACAACACTGAAGCTTTCTTT.